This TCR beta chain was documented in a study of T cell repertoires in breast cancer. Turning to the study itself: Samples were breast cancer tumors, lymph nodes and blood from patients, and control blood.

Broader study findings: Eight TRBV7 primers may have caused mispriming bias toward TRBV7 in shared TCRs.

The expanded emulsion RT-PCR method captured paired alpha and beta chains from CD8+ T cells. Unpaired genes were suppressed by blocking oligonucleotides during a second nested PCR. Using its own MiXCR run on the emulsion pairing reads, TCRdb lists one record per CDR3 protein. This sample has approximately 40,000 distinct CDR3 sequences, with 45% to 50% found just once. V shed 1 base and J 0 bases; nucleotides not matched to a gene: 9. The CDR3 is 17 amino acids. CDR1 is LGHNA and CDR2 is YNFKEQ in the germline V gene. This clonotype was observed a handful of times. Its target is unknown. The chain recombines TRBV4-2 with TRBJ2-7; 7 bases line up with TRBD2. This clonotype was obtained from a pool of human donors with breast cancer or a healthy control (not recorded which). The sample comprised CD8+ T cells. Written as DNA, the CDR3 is TGTGCCAGCAGCCAAGGATTGAAGGCTAGCGGCTCCTACGAGCAGTACTTC. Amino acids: CASSQGLKASGSYEQYF.